The text below deals with one T cell receptor (beta chain). The target antigen is unknown. The data were obtained in a study of shared clonotypes between healthy human individuals. Across the study: There were three CD4 naive, three CD4 memory, two CD8 naive and one CD8 memory plates per donor.

Study-wide results and caveats: Limitation of the genetic and exposure-history diversity represented came from the few donors. Rarefaction exposed incomplete sorted-subset sequencing despite large depth.

At a deep level, the assay was run. Repertoires were generated with immunoSEQ multiplex PCR, while TCRdb's copy carries only in-frame clones and drops some. There are roughly 2.5 million clones in the sample; approximately 90% occur only once, and 0.13% to 0.15% lies in the top ten. The source is a man in his late teens or twenties in good health. Sequencing used naive CD4+ T cells sorted from blood. Subset denoted: CD45RA+ positively selected.

CDR3 sequence (DNA): TGTGCCAGCAGTGATGTATCCCTGACTAGCCGCCACAATGAGCAGTTCTTC. Its protein is CASSDVSLTSRHNEQFF. V and J are TRBV25-1 and TRBJ2-1; 7 nucleotides agree with TRBD2. V lost 3 bases and J lost 5; bases outside the gene matches: 13. The CDR3 loop spans 17 amino acids. The V gene's germline CDR1 is MGHDK and CDR2 SYGVNS.